The clone carrying this T cell receptor beta chain turned up a few times. The antigen remains unidentified. This sample stems from a study of cytomegalovirus exposure and HLA in healthy donors. General study points: A few CMV-associated chains proved CMV antigen-specific in vitro.

Sequencing was performed with immunoSEQ multiplex PCR; in TCRdb, only in-frame clones are kept and a portion is missing. The sample carries over 100,000 clones, 85% to 90% recorded once. V was pared by 3 bases and J by 8 bases, with 7 bases of the junction left unmatched. The CDR3 extends over 15 amino acids. Germline V gene sequence: CDR1 MGHDK, CDR2 SYGVNS. The receptor was isolated from a man younger than 40 in good health and CMV-seronegative. This chain connects TRBV25-1 to TRBJ1-6; 7 bases are a match to TRBD1. Source material: PBMCs. The CDR3 nucleotides read TGTGCCAGCAGTGACCGGGACAGTTCCTATTCACCCCTCCACTTT. It translates to CASSDRDSSYSPLHF.